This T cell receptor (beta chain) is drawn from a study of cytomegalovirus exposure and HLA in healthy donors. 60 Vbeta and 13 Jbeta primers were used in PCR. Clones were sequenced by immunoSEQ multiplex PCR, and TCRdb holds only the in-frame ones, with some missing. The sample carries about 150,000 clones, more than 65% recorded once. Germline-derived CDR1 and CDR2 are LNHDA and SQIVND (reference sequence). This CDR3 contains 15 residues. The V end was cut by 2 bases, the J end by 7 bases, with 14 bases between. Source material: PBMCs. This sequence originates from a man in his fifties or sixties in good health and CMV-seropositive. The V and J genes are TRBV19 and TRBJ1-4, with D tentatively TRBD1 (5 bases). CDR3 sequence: CASSILGEGREKLFF. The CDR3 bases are TGTGCCAGTAGTATACTGGGGGAGGGCCGTGAAAAACTGTTTTTT.